This is a list of T cell receptor beta chains from one sample in a study of molecular identifiers for immune sequencing clone quantification. TCRdb re-called the PCR reads with MiXCR, one entry per CDR3 protein. The sample includes tens of thousands of distinct CDR3 sequences, roughly a third of them seen just once. Sequencing was carried out using naive CD8+ T cells from blood, with Jurkat cell RNA spiked in. Every receptor here comes from a human donor in good health. Some libraries in this study had Jurkat cell RNA spiked in. Each CDR3 is given with its conserved first and last residue. D genes are given only for firm matches. Some rows have no size entry. The others give once, few or many, or a class for an expanded clone.

clone size,J gene,D gene,V gene,CDR3 DNA,CDR3 protein
many,TRBJ2-7,.,TRBV6-5,TGTGCCAGCAGCTCCGGGGGCAACGAGCAGTACTTC,CASSSGGNEQYF
few,TRBJ2-3,.,TRBV6-2/TRBV6-3,TGTGCCAGCAACGACATCGCGCTCGCAGATACGCAGTATTTT,CASNDIALADTQYF
few,TRBJ1-6,.,TRBV28,TGTGCCAGCAGTTTAGAGGCTACCCTCCACTTT,CASSLEATLHF
.,TRBJ2-7,.,TRBV5-1,TGCGCCAGCAGCCACGGACAGTACTACGAGCAGTACTTC,CASSHGQYYEQYF
many,TRBJ1-6,TRBD1,TRBV20-1,TGCAGTGCTAGGGTCGGGACAGGGAGGCGGGCACCCCTCCACTTT,CSARVGTGRRAPLHF
many,TRBJ2-7,.,TRBV12-3/TRBV12-4,TGTGCCAGCAGTACAACAGACCCCGGCAGCGAGCAGTACTTC,CASSTTDPGSEQYF
.,TRBJ1-5,.,TRBV28,TGTGCCAGCAGTGGCAGTAAATATAGCAATCAGCCCCAGCATTTT,CASSGSKYSNQPQHF
few,TRBJ2-5,.,TRBV28,TGTGCCAGCAGTTCACTTTCCAGGGGACCGGGAGAGACCCAGTACTTC,CASSSLSRGPGETQYF
few,TRBJ2-5,.,TRBV19,TGTGCCAGTAATGGCTGGGGAGGCGAGACCCAGTACTTC,CASNGWGGETQYF
few,TRBJ2-2,TRBD1,TRBV9,TGTGCCAGCAGCCAGGGGGTGTACGCGAACACCGGGGAGCTGTTTTTT,CASSQGVYANTGELFF
few,TRBJ2-7,.,TRBV19,TGTGCCAGTAGTTTCGCGGAGAGCTCCTACGAGCAGTACTTC,CASSFAESSYEQYF
once,TRBJ2-3,.,TRBV3-1,TGTGCCAGCAGCCGGGGACTGGATACCACAGATACGCAGTATTTT,CASSRGLDTTDTQYF
.,TRBJ1-1,.,TRBV12-3/TRBV12-4,TGTGCCAGCAGTCCAACCGGGATAGGATTGAACACTGAAGCTTTCTTT,CASSPTGIGLNTEAFF
many,TRBJ2-5,TRBD2,TRBV5-8,TGTGCCAGCTTGCAGGGAGGGCCGGAGACCCAGTACTTC,CASLQGGPETQYF
many,TRBJ2-7,.,TRBV6-5,TGTGCCAGCACTTCGGGTTGGTACGAGCAGTACTTC,CASTSGWYEQYF
few,TRBJ2-1,TRBD2,TRBV7-6,TGTGCCAGCAGCGAGATTTCTAGCGGGCAGCAGTTCTTC,CASSEISSGQQFF
.,TRBJ2-2,TRBD2,TRBV28,TGTGCCAGCAGTTTAGCGGGAGGCGCCACCGGGGAGCTGTTTTTT,CASSLAGGATGELFF
.,TRBJ1-5,.,TRBV6-2/TRBV6-3,TGTGCCAGCAGTTACGGGCCGGAAAATCAGCCCCAGCATTTT,CASSYGPENQPQHF
.,TRBJ2-2,.,TRBV15,TGTGCCACCAGCTCCCCTCGGACCTCCGGGGAGCTGTTTTTT,CATSSPRTSGELFF
few,TRBJ2-3,.,TRBV27,TGTGCCAGCAGTTTACTAGGGGGCACAGATACGCAGTATTTT,CASSLLGGTDTQYF
many,TRBJ1-1,.,TRBV4-3,TGCGCCAGCAGCAAAGGGGGTGAAGCTTTCTTT,CASSKGGEAFF
.,TRBJ2-1,.,TRBV29-1,TGCAGCGTTGATGGTCCCTACCGTGCATGGAATGGGCAGATCTTC,CSVDGPYRAWNGQIF
few,TRBJ2-7,.,TRBV7-9,TGTGCCAGCAGCCGCCAACGAACAGGGCGCCGCGAGCAGTACTTC,CASSRQRTGRREQYF
few,TRBJ2-7,TRBD2,TRBV6-6,TGTGCCAGCAGTTACTATTCTAGCGGGAGCTCCTACGAGCAGTACTTC,CASSYYSSGSSYEQYF
few,TRBJ2-2,.,TRBV13,TGTGCCAGCAGCTTAGCAACAGGGCCGAACACCGGGGAGCTGTTTTTT,CASSLATGPNTGELFF
many,TRBJ2-1,.,TRBV6-1,TGTGCCAGCAGTAGGTACAATGAGCAGTTCTTC,CASSRYNEQFF
many,TRBJ2-7,.,TRBV29-1,TGCAGCGTTGAAGAGGTACAGGGGGGGACCTACGAGCAGTACTTC,CSVEEVQGGTYEQYF
.,TRBJ2-2,TRBD2,TRBV4-2,TGTGCCAGCAGCCAAGGGGTTGGAGCGGGAGGTCGGACCGGGGAGCTGTTTTTT,CASSQGVGAGGRTGELFF
.,TRBJ1-1,.,TRBV10-3,TGTGCCATCAGTGAGTGGGGGGAGGCTGAAGCTTTCTTT,CAISEWGEAEAFF
many,TRBJ2-3,TRBD2,TRBV7-2,TGTGCCAGCAGCTTAGCGCTCCTAGCGGGATTGGTCACAGATACGCAGTATTTT,CASSLALLAGLVTDTQYF
.,TRBJ2-7,.,TRBV9,TGTGCCAGCAGCGCCCGTCCCGGGACACGGACCTTCGAGCAGTACTTC,CASSARPGTRTFEQYF
many,TRBJ2-5,.,TRBV28,TGTGCCAGCAGTTTCTCAGGAGTAGAGTACCAAGAGACCCAGTACTTC,CASSFSGVEYQETQYF
few,TRBJ2-7,.,TRBV19,TGTGCCAGTAGTACCAATATACGGCCCTACGAGCAGTACTTC,CASSTNIRPYEQYF
.,TRBJ2-7,.,TRBV27,TGTGCCAGCAGTTTATCGGGTGTCCACGAGCAGTACTTC,CASSLSGVHEQYF
many,TRBJ2-7,TRBD1,TRBV29-1,TGCAGCGTTGATGGACAGGGTGAAGGCTACGAGCAGTACTTC,CSVDGQGEGYEQYF
.,TRBJ2-7,.,TRBV7-2,TGTGCCAGCAGCTTCCGGGACAATGGTCACGAGCAGTACTTC,CASSFRDNGHEQYF
.,TRBJ2-3,.,TRBV25-1,TGTGCCAGCAGTGAACTACCCGGGACTAGCACAGATACGCAGTATTTT,CASSELPGTSTDTQYF